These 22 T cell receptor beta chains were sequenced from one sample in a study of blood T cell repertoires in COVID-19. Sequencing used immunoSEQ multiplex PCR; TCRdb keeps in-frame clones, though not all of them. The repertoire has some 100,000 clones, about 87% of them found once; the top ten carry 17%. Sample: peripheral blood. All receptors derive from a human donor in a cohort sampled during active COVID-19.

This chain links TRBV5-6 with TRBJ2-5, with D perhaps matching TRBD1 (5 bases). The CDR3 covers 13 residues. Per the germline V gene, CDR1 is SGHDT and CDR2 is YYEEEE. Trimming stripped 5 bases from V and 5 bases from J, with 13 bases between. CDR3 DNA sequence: TGTGCCAGCAGTATGGGGCTCGGGGAGACCCAGTACTTC. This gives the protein CASSMGLGETQYF.

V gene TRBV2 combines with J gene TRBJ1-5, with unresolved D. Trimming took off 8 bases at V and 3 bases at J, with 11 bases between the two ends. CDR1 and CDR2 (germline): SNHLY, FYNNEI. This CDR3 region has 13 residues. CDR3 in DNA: TGTGCCAGCGGGCAGGCCCCCAATCAGCCCCAGCATTTT. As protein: CASGQAPNQPQHF.

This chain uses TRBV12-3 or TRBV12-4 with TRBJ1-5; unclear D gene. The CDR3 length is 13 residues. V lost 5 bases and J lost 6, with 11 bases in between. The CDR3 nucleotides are TGTGCCAGCAGTGACCAGAGCGGTCAGCCCCAGCATTTT. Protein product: CASSDQSGQPQHF.

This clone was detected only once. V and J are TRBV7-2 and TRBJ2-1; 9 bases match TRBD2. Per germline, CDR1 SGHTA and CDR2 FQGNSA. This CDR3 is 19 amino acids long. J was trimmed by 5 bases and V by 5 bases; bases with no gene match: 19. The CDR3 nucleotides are TGTGCCAGCAGCAATGGGGTCCCTGCGGGGGGGCCTTATAACAATGAGCAGTTCTTC. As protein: CASSNGVPAGGPYNNEQFF. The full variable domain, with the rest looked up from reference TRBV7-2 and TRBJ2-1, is GAGVSQSPSNKVTEKGKDVELRCDPISGHTALYWYRQSLGQGLEFLIYFQGNSAPDKSGLPSDRFSAERTGGSVSTLTIQRTQQEDSAVYLCASSNGVPAGGPYNNEQFFGPGTRLTVL.

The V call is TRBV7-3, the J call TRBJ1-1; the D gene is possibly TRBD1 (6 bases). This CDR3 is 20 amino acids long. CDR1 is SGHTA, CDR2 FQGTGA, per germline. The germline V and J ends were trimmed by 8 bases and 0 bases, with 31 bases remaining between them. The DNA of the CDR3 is TGTGCCAGCCCTCCTGGACCCCGACCGATCAGACAGGAGATGAACACTGAAGCTTTCTTT. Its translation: CASPPGPRPIRQEMNTEAFF.

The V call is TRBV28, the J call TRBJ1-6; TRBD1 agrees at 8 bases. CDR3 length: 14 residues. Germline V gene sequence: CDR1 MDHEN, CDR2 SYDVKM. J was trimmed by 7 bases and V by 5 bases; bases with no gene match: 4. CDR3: CASSPRTGNSPLHF. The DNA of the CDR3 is TGTGCCAGCAGTCCTCGGACAGGGAATTCACCCCTCCACTTT. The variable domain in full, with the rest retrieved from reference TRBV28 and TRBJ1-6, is DVKVTQSSRYLVKRTGEKVFLECVQDMDHENMFWYRQDPGLGLRLIYFSYDVKMKEKGDIPEGYSVSREKKERFSLILESASTNQTSMYLCASSPRTGNSPLHFGNGTRLTVT.

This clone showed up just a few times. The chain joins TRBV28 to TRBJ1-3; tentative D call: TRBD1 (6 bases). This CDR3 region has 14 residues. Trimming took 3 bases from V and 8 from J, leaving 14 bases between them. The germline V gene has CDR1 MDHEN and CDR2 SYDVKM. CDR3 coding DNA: TGTGCCAGCAGTTTGGTCGACAGGTTGGACACCATATATTTT. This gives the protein CASSLVDRLDTIYF.

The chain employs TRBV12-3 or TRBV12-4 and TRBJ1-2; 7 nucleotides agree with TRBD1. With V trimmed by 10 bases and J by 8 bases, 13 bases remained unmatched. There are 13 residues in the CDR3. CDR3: CATVEGGAGGYTF. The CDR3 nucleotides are TGTGCCACCGTCGAAGGGGGCGCGGGCGGCTACACCTTC.

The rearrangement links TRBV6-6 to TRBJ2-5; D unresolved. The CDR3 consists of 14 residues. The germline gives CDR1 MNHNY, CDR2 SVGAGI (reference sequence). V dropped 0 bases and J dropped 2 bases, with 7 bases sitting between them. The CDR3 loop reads CASSYSGLQETQYF. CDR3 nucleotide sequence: TGTGCCAGCAGTTACTCTGGGCTACAAGAGACCCAGTACTTC.

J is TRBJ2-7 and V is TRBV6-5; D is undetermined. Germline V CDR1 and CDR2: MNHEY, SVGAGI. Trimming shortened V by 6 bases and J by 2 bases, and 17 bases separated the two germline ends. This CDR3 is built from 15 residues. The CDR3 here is CASSDGTPGAYEQYF. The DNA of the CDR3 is TGTGCCAGCAGCGACGGTACTCCAGGCGCCTACGAGCAGTACTTC.

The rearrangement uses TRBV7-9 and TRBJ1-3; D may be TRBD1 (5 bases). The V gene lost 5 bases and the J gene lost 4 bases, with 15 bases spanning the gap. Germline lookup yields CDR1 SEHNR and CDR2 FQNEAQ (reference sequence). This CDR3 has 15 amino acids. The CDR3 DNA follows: TGTGCCAGCAGCCGCACAGGACCCGGCGGAAACACCATATATTTT. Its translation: CASSRTGPGGNTIYF.

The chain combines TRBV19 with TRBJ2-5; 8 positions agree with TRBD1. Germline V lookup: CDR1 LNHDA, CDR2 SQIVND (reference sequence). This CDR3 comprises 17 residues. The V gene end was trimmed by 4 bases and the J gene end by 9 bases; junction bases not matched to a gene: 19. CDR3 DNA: TGTGCCAGTAGTAGGGGCCCGGACAGGGAGATTCGCCCGGCCCAGTACTTC. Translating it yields CASSRGPDREIRPAQYF. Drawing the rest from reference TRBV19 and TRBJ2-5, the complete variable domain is DGGITQSPKYLFRKEGQNVTLSCEQNLNHDAMYWYRQDPGQGLRLIYYSQIVNDFQKGDIAEGYSVSREKKESFPLTVTSAQKNPTAFYLCASSRGPDREIRPAQYFGPGTRLLVL.

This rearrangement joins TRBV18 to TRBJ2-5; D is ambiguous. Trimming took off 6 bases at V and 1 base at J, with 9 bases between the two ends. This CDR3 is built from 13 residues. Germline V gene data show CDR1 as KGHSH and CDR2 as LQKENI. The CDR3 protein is CASSPNPQETQYF. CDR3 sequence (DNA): TGTGCCAGCTCCCCTAATCCCCAAGAGACCCAGTACTTC.

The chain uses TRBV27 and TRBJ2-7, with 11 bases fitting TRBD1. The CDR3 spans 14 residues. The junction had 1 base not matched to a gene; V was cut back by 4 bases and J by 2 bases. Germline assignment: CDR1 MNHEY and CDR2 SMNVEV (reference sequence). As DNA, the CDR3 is TGTGCCAGCAGTTGGGACAGGGGGGCCTACGAGCAGTACTTC. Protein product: CASSWDRGAYEQYF.

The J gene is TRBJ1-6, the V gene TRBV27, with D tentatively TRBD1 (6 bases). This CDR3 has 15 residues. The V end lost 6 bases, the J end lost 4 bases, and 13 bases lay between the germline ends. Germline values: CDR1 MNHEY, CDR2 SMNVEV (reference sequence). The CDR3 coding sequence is TGTGCCAGCAGACCTACCGGACAGTATAATTCACCCCTCCACTTT. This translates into CASRPTGQYNSPLHF.

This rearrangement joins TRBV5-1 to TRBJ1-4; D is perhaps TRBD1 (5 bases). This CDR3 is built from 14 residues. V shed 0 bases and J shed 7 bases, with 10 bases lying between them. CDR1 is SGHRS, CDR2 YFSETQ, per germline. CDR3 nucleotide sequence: TGCGCCAGCAGCTTGGGGACACCCACTGAAAAACTGTTTTTT. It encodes CASSLGTPTEKLFF.

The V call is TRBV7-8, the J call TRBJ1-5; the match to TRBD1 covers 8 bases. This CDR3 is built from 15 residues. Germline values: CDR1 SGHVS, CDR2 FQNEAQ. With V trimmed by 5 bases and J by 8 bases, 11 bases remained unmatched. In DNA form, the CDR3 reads TGTGCCAGCAGCGGACAGGGCGCCTGGGGTGAGCCCCAGCATTTT. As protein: CASSGQGAWGEPQHF.

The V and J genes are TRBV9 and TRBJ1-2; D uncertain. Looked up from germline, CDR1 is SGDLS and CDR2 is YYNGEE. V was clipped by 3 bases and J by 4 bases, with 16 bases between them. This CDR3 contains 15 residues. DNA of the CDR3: TGTGCCAGCAGCGGAGGACCACGGGGTTTCTATGGCTACACCTTC. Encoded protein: CASSGGPRGFYGYTF.

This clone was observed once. The DNA for the CDR3 is TGTGCCAGCAGCTTAGATCGAGGCTCTGGGGCCAACGTCCTGACTTTC. This gives the protein CASSLDRGSGANVLTF. This chain connects TRBV11-2 to TRBJ2-6; no definite D call. Deletions cut 0 bases from V and 0 bases from J, with 6 bases between. This CDR3 region has 16 residues. CDR1 and CDR2 (germline): SGHAT, FQNNGV.

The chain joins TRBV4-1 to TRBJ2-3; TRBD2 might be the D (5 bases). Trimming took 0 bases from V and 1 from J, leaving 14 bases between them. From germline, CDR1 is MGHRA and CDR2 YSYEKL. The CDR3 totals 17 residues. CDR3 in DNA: TGCGCCAGCAGCCAAGATTCTCTGGACGGGGGCACAGATACGCAGTATTTT. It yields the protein CASSQDSLDGGTDTQYF.

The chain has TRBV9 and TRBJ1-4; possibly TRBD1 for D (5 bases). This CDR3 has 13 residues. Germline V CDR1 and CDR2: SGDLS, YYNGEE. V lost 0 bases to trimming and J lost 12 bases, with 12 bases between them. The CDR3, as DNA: TGTGCCAGCAGCGTAGCTGGGGGGGTCGAACTGTTTTTT. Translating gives CASSVAGGVELFF.

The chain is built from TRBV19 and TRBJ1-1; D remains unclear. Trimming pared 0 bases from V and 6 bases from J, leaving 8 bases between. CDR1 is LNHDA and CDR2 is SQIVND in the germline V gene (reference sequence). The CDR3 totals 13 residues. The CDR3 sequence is CASSIDGRAEAFF. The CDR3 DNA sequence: TGTGCCAGTAGTATAGATGGGAGGGCTGAAGCTTTCTTT.